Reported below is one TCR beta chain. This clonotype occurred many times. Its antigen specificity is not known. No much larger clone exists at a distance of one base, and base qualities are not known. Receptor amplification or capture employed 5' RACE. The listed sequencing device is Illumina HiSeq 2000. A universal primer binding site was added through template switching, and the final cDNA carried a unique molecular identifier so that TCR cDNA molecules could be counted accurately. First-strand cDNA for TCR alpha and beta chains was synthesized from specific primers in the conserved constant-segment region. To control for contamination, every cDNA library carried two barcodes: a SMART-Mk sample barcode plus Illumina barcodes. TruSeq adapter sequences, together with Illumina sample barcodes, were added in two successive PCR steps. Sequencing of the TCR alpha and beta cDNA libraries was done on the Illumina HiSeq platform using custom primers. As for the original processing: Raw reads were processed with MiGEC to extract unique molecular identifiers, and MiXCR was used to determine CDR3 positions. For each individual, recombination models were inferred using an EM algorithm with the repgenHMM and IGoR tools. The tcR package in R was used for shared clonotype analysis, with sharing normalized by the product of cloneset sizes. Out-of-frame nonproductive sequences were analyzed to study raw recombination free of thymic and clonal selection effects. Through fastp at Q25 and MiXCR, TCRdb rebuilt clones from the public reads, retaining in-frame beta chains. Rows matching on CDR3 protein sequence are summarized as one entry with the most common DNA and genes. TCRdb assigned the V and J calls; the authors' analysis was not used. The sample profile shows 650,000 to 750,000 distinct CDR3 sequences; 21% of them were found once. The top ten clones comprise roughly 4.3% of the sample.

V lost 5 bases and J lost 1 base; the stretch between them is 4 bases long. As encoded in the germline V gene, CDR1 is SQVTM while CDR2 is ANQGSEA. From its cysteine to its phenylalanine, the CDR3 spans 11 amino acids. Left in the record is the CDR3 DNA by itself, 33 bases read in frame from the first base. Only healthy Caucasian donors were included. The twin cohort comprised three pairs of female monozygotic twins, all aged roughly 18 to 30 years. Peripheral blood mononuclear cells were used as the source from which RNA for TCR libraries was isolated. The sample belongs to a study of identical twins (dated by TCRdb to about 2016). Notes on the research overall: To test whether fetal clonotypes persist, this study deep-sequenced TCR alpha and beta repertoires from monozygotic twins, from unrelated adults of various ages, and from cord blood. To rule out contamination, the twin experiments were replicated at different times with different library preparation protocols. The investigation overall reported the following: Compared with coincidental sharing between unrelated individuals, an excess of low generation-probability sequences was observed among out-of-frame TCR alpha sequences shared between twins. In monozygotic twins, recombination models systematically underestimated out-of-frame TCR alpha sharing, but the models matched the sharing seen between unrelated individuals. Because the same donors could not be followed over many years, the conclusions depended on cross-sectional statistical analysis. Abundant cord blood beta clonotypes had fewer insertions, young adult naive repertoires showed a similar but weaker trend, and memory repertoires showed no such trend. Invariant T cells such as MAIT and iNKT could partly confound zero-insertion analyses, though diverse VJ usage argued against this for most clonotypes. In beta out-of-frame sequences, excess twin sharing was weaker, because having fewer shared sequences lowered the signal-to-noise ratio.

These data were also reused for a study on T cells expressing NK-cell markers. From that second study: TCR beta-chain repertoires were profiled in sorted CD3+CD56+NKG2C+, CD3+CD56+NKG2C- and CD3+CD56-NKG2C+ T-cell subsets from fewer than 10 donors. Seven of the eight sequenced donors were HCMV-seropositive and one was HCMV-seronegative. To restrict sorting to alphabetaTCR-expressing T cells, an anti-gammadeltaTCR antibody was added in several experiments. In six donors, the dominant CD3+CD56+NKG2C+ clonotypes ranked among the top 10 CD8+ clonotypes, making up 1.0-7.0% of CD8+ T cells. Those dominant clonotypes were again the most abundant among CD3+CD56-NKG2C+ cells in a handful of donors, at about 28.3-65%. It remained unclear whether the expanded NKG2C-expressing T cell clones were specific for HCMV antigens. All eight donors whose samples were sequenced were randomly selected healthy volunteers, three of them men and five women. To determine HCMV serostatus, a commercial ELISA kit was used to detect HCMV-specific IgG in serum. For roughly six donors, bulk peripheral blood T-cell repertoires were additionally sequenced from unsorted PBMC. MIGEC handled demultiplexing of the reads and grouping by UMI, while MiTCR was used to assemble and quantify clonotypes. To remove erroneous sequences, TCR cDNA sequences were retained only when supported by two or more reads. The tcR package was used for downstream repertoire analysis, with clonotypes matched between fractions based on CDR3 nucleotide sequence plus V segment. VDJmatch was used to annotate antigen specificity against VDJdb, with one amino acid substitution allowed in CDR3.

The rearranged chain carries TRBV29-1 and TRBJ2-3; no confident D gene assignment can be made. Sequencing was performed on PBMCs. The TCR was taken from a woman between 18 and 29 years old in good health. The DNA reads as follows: TGCAGCGTTAGGCGCACAGATACGCAGTATTTT. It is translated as CSVRRTDTQYF.